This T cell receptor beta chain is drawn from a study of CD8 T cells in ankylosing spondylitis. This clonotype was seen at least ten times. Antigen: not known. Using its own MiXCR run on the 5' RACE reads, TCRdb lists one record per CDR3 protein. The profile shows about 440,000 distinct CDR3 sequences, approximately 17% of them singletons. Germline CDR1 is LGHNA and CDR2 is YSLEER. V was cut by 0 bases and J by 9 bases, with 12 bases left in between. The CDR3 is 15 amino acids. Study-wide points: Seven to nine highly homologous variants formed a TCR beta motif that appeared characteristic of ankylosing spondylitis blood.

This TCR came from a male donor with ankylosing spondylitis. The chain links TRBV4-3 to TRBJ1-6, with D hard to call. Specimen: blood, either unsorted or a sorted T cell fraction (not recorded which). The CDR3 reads CASSQDSGLTSPLHF. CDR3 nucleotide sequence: TGCGCCAGCAGCCAAGACTCCGGGTTGACTTCACCCCTCCACTTT.